This T cell receptor (beta chain) was identified in a study of CD8 T cells in ankylosing spondylitis. Trimming removed 4 bases from V and 5 bases from J, with 23 bases in between. Germline CDR1 is MNHEY and CDR2 is SMNVEV (reference sequence). The CDR3 is 17 residues long. MiXCR was run by TCRdb on the 5' RACE reads, yielding one entry per CDR3 protein. The profile covers approximately 250,000 distinct CDR3 sequences, with approximately 30% appearing a single time and approximately 4% taken by the ten largest. The V and J genes are TRBV27 and TRBJ1-1; weak D call: TRBD1 (5 bases). Specimen: blood, either unsorted or a sorted T cell fraction (not recorded which). The TCR comes from a male donor with ankylosing spondylitis or in good health (not recorded which). In DNA form, the CDR3 reads TGTGCCAGCAGTTCCCAACCCACGGCAGGGCCGGGGACTGAAGCTTTCTTT. Translating it yields CASSSQPTAGPGTEAFF.